A selection of T cell receptor beta chains follows, all from one sample in a study of response to subunit inactivated influenza vaccine. TCRdb passed the RT-PCR reads through MiXCR, listing each CDR3 protein once. The data show 450,000 to 600,000 distinct CDR3 sequences, less than 8% seen once. The sample here was PBMCs from blood, taken less than 30 months after vaccination. The receptors were gathered from a man between 50 and 69 years old who received an inactivated influenza vaccine. Each CDR3 is given with its conserved first and last residue. A D gene is named only where the DNA matches it firmly. Size is stated for part of the rows, as once, few or many counts, or as a class when the clone is expanded.

DNA | CDR3 | J | V | D | size
TGTGCCAGCAGTCTACCCAGTTGGGGTGAAGACTCCTACGAGCAGTACTTC | CASSLPSWGEDSYEQYF | TRBJ2-7 | TRBV28 | NA | many
TGCAGTGCTAGAAACAGGGGGCTTGGCTACACCTTC | CSARNRGLGYTF | TRBJ1-2 | TRBV20-1 | TRBD1 | many
TGCAGTGCTAGAGATTGGCGGGAGAATTCATATACGCAGTATTTT | CSARDWRENSYTQYF | TRBJ2-3 | TRBV20-1 | TRBD2 | NA
TGTGCGTCGACATCGGACCAAACCCGAAAACTGTTTTTT | CASTSDQTRKLFF | TRBJ1-4 | TRBV10-3 | NA | few
TGTGCCAGCAGTAACCGGGTGGAGCAGTTCTTC | CASSNRVEQFF | TRBJ2-1 | TRBV6-6 | NA | few
TGTGCCAGCAGCGACTTCAGGGGACACGAGCAGTACTTC | CASSDFRGHEQYF | TRBJ2-7 | TRBV7-9 | NA | few
TGCAGCGCTCCCAGTCCCCGAAGCTCCTACAATGAGCAGTTCTTC | CSAPSPRSSYNEQFF | TRBJ2-1 | TRBV29-1 | NA | many
TGCAGCGTTGAGGGGACAGCCAGCGGGAGCCTCTCAAAGTATAGCAATGAGCAGTTCTTC | CSVEGTASGSLSKYSNEQFF | TRBJ2-1 | TRBV29-1 | NA | NA
TGTGCCAGCAGCCCCCACCAACCCGGGGAGCTGTTTTTT | CASSPHQPGELFF | TRBJ2-2 | TRBV7-8 | NA | many
TGTGCCAGCAGTCACGGAGGGGGCTACAATGAGCAGTTCTTC | CASSHGGGYNEQFF | TRBJ2-1 | TRBV6-2/TRBV6-3 | NA | NA
TGTGCCAGCAGCTTAAAATCCACAGGCGAGCAGTACTTC | CASSLKSTGEQYF | TRBJ2-7 | TRBV7-6 | NA | few
TGCGCCAGCAGCCAAGGAGGGGAAGGCTATGGCTACACCTTC | CASSQGGEGYGYTF | TRBJ1-2 | TRBV4-1 | NA | NA
TGTGCCAGCAGTTCTGAGGGACAGGGGAAACAGCCCCAGCATTTT | CASSSEGQGKQPQHF | TRBJ1-5 | TRBV12-3/TRBV12-4 | TRBD1 | NA
TGTGCCAGCAGCTTAAACATCTACGAGCAGTACTTC | CASSLNIYEQYF | TRBJ2-7 | TRBV7-2 | NA | many
TGTGCCACGGGGGGACTAGCGGCGAACACCGGGGAGCTGTTTTTT | CATGGLAANTGELFF | TRBJ2-2 | TRBV2 | TRBD2 | few
TGTGCCAGCGTACCGGGCGCCCAGGAGACCCAGTACTTC | CASVPGAQETQYF | TRBJ2-5 | TRBV6-2/TRBV6-3 | NA | NA
TGTGCCAGCAGTGCGGGACAAGTCGGGCAGTACTTC | CASSAGQVGQYF | TRBJ2-7 | TRBV2 | NA | NA
TGTGCCAGCAGCCCTCTAGCTGTACACAATGAGCAGTTCTTC | CASSPLAVHNEQFF | TRBJ2-1 | TRBV7-2 | NA | few
TGTGCCAGCAGCCCTCGACAGGGGGTTATGAATCAGCCCCAGCATTTT | CASSPRQGVMNQPQHF | TRBJ1-5 | TRBV27 | TRBD1 | NA
TGCAGTGCAACAGGGATGAGGGATGGCTACACCTTC | CSATGMRDGYTF | TRBJ1-2 | TRBV20-1 | NA | NA
TGTGCCAGCAGTTACTCATTGCAGGGACTAGCGGGAGGGAACGAGCAGTACTTC | CASSYSLQGLAGGNEQYF | TRBJ2-7 | TRBV6-5 | TRBD2 | NA
TGTGCCATCAGTGAGTCCAGCGGAGGGCCAGATACGCAGTATTTT | CAISESSGGPDTQYF | TRBJ2-3 | TRBV10-3 | NA | many
TGCAGTGCTAGAGATTCACCTAGGATCAGCATAGCCAAAAACATTCAGTACTTC | CSARDSPRISIAKNIQYF | TRBJ2-4 | TRBV20-1 | NA | NA
TGTGCCAGCAGTTTAGGGGGGACTAGCGGGAGCGAGCAGTACTTC | CASSLGGTSGSEQYF | TRBJ2-7 | TRBV28 | TRBD2 | NA
TGCAGTGCTAGAGATCTGGGGCACGAGCAGTACTTC | CSARDLGHEQYF | TRBJ2-7 | TRBV20-1 | NA | NA
TGTGCCAGCAGTAGGGGCTCACTCAGGGAGCAGTTCTTC | CASSRGSLREQFF | TRBJ2-1 | TRBV12-3/TRBV12-4 | NA | many
TGCGCCAGCAGCCAAGATCCTTTTACCAGCTCTGGAAACACCATATATTTT | CASSQDPFTSSGNTIYF | TRBJ1-3 | TRBV4-3 | NA | NA
TGTGCCAGCAGTCCAGTAGCGGGGGGTGAGACCCAGTACTTC | CASSPVAGGETQYF | TRBJ2-5 | TRBV12-3/TRBV12-4 | TRBD2 | NA
TGTGCCAGCAGTTACAGTAGCTCGTCGGGTCAACGCAAGTACTTC | CASSYSSSSGQRKYF | TRBJ2-7 | TRBV6-5 | NA | few
TGCAGTGCTAGAGATAGGTCGGGTCCATCCTACAATGAGCAGTTCTTC | CSARDRSGPSYNEQFF | TRBJ2-1 | TRBV20-1 | NA | few
TGTGCCAGCAGTACCGTGAGGGCCTCTATGGGGTACGAGCAGTACTTC | CASSTVRASMGYEQYF | TRBJ2-7 | TRBV3-1 | NA | NA
TGCGCCAGCAGCCAGACTAGCGGGAGAGCGGATGAGCAGTTCTTC | CASSQTSGRADEQFF | TRBJ2-1 | TRBV4-3 | TRBD2 | many
TGTGCCAGCAGCTTGCCGGGGAGTAGCGGCACCTACGAGCAGTACTTC | CASSLPGSSGTYEQYF | TRBJ2-7 | TRBV5-5 | NA | many
TGCAGCGTTGAAGACGGGACCTTGAACACCGGGGAGCTGTTTTTT | CSVEDGTLNTGELFF | TRBJ2-2 | TRBV29-1 | NA | few
TGTGCCAGCACTCCTAGCGGAGGAGGCTACAATGAGCAGTTCTTC | CASTPSGGGYNEQFF | TRBJ2-1 | TRBV2 | TRBD2 | few
TGCGCCAGCAGCCCACACAAAACCGGGACTCACTACGAGCAGTACTTC | CASSPHKTGTHYEQYF | TRBJ2-7 | TRBV4-3 | NA | few
TGTGCCAGCAGAAAACTGAGGGGCGGAACCTACGAGCAGTACTTC | CASRKLRGGTYEQYF | TRBJ2-7 | TRBV28 | NA | many
TGTGCCAGCAGCCAAGTTTGGGGGGAAACTAGCGGGAGGGCCCGAGAGCAGTACTTC | CASSQVWGETSGRAREQYF | TRBJ2-7 | TRBV4-2 | TRBD2 | few
TGTGCCAGCAGTGAAGTCGGGGGGCAGGGAGGCTACACCTTC | CASSEVGGQGGYTF | TRBJ1-2 | TRBV6-1 | NA | few
TGTGCCAGCACTATGCTGGGGGCCAACACCGGGGAGCTGTTTTTT | CASTMLGANTGELFF | TRBJ2-2 | TRBV7-3 | NA | many
TGTGCCAGCAGTCGAGCAGGGAATCGAAACGAGCAGTACTTC | CASSRAGNRNEQYF | TRBJ2-7 | TRBV6-2/TRBV6-3 | NA | NA
TGTGCCAGCAGTTACTACGGGGCGGCAGCTTTCTTT | CASSYYGAAAFF | TRBJ1-1 | TRBV6-6 | NA | few
TGCGCCAGCAGCCAGCATCCGGGACAGGGGGCGGCGGGAGATACGCAGTATTTT | CASSQHPGQGAAGDTQYF | TRBJ2-3 | TRBV4-1 | TRBD1 | NA
TGCAGTGCTAGAGATCTCACTGCTACGAGCGGCTACACCTTC | CSARDLTATSGYTF | TRBJ1-2 | TRBV20-1 | NA | few
TGTGCCAGCAGCCCGGGGGGACGACCGGGCGATGAGCAGTTCTTC | CASSPGGRPGDEQFF | TRBJ2-1 | TRBV28 | TRBD2 | NA
TGTGCCAGCAGCTTAGTAGGCGGAATCCATGCGAACACCGGGGAGCTGTTTTTT | CASSLVGGIHANTGELFF | TRBJ2-2 | TRBV7-6 | NA | few
TGTGCCAGCAGTTTATCCCGCCCCTCCTACAATGAGCAGTTCTTC | CASSLSRPSYNEQFF | TRBJ2-1 | TRBV27 | NA | NA
TGCGCCAGCAGACCCTTGGACGGGAACACCGGGGAGCTGTTTTTT | CASRPLDGNTGELFF | TRBJ2-2 | TRBV5-1 | NA | many
TGCGCCAGCAGCTTGGTTTCTAATGAAAAACTGTTTTTT | CASSLVSNEKLFF | TRBJ1-4 | TRBV5-1 | NA | NA
TGTGCCAGCAGCCAAGACAAAGAAGCTTTCTTT | CASSQDKEAFF | TRBJ1-1 | TRBV3-1 | NA | few
TGTGCCACCAGTGATTTCGTGACTAGCGGGAGACATGAGCAGTTCTTC | CATSDFVTSGRHEQFF | TRBJ2-1 | TRBV24-1 | TRBD2 | NA
TGTGCCAGCAGCTTAGCCGTCAGCGGGGGGACCTACGAGCAGTACTTC | CASSLAVSGGTYEQYF | TRBJ2-7 | TRBV7-2 | TRBD2 | few
TGTGCCAGCAGCCAGCCCCTAGCGGGAGGTGTTAATGAGCAGTTCTTC | CASSQPLAGGVNEQFF | TRBJ2-1 | TRBV4-2 | TRBD2 | many
TGCGCCAGTTACCTTGGACACCAGTACCAAGAGACCCAGTACTTC | CASYLGHQYQETQYF | TRBJ2-5 | TRBV5-1 | NA | few
TGTGCCAGCAGCTTATCCGGGAGAGGTCGAGAGACCCAGTACTTC | CASSLSGRGRETQYF | TRBJ2-5 | TRBV7-2 | NA | NA
TGTGCCAGCAGGCAGGGTGGCTACAACGAGCAGTACTTC | CASRQGGYNEQYF | TRBJ2-7 | TRBV6-1 | NA | few
TGTGCCAGCAGTCCTCGGACAAGAATACACCAAGAGACCCAGTACTTC | CASSPRTRIHQETQYF | TRBJ2-5 | TRBV27 | NA | few
TGTGCCAGCAGCAATAGACAGGGACCCGGGGAGCTGTTTTTT | CASSNRQGPGELFF | TRBJ2-2 | TRBV27 | TRBD1 | few
TGTGCCAGCAGTTTCCGGGGGCAGGGGGCTACTAACTATGGCTACACCTTC | CASSFRGQGATNYGYTF | TRBJ1-2 | TRBV27 | TRBD1 | many